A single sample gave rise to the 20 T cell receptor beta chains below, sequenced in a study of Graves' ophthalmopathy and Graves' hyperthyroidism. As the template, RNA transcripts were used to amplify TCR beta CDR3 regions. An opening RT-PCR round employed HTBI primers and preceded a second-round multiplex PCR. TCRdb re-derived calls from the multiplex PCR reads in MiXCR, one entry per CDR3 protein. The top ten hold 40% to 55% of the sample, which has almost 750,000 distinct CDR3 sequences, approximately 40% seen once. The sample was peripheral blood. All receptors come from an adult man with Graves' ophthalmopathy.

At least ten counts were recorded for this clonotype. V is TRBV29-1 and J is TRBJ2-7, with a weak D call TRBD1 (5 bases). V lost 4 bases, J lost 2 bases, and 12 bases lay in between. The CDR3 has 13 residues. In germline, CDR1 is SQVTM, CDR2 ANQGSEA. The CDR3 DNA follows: TGCAGCGTTGTCTCCACAGGTACCTACGAGCAGTACTTC. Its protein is CSVVSTGTYEQYF.

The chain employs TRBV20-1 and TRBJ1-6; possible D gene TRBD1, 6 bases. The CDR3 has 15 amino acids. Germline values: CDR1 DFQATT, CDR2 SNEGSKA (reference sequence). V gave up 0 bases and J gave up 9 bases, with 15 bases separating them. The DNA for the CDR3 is TGCAGTGCTAGAGATCTGAAGGGGGGAACTTCACCCCTCCACTTT. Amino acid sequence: CSARDLKGGTSPLHF.

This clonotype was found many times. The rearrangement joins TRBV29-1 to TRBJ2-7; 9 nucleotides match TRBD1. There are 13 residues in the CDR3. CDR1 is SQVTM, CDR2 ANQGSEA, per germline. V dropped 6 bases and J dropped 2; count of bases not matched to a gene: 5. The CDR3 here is CSVPGQGAYEQYF. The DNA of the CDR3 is TGCAGCGTCCCGGGACAGGGAGCCTACGAGCAGTACTTC.

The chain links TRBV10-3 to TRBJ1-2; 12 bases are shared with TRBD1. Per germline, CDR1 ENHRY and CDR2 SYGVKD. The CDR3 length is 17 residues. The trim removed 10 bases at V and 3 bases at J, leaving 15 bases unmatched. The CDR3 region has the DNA TGTGCCAGCAGCTCCAGGGACAGGGGGCAAACCTACTATGGCTACACCTTC. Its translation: CASSSRDRGQTYYGYTF.

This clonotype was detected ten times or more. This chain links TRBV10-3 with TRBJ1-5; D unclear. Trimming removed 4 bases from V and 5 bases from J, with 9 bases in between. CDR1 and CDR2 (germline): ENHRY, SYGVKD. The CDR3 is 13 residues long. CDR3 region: CAISVEWDQPQHF. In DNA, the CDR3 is TGTGCCATCAGTGTTGAGTGGGATCAGCCCCAGCATTTT.

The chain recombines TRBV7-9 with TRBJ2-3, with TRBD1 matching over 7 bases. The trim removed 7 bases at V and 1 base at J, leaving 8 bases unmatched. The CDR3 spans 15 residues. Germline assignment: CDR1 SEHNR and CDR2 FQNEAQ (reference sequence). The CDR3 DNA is TGTGCCAGCACCCACTCAGGGGGAGGCACAGATACGCAGTATTTT. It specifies CASTHSGGGTDTQYF.

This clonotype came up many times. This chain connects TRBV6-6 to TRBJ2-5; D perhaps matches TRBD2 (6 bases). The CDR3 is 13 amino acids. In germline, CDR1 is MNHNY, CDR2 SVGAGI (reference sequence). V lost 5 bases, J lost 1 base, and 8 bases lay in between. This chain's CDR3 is CASSQTSQETQYF. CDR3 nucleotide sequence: TGTGCCAGCAGTCAGACTAGCCAAGAGACCCAGTACTTC.

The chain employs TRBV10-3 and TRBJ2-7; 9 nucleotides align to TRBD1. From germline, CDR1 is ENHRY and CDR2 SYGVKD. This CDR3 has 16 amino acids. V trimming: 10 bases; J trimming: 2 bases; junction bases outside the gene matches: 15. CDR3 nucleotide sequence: TGTGCCAGCCTTTCTCTAGGGGGGACAGGGCCCTACGAGCAGTACTTC. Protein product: CASLSLGGTGPYEQYF.

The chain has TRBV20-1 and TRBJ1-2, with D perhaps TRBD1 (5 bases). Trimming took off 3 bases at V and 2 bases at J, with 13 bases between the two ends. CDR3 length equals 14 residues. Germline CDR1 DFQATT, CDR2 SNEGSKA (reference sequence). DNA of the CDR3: TGCAGTGCTAGGGGACTAGCGGGGAACTATGGCTACACCTTC. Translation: CSARGLAGNYGYTF.

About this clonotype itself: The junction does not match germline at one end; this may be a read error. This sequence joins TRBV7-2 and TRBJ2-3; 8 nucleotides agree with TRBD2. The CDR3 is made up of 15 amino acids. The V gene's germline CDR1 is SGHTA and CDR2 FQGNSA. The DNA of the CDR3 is TGTGCCAGCAGTTTAGTAGCGGGGAGCACAGATACGCAGTATTTT. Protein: CASSLVAGSTDTQYF.

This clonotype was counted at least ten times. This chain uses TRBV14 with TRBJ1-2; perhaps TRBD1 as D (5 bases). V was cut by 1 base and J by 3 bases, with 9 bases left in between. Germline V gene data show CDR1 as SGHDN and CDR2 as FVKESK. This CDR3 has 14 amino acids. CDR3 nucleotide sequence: TGTGCCAGCAGCCAAGGGACGGGGGACTATGGCTACACCTTC. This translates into CASSQGTGDYGYTF.

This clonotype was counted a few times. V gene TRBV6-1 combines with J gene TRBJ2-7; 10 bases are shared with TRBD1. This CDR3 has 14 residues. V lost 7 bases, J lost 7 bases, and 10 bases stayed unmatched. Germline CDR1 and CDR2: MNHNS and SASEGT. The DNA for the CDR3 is TGTGCCAGCACCCCGACAGGGGGCCGGAGTGAGCAGTACTTC. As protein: CASTPTGGRSEQYF.

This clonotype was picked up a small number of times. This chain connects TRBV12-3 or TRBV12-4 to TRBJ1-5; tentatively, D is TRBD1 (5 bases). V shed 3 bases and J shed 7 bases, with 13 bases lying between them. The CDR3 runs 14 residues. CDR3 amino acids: CASSLSGQGQPQHF. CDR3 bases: TGTGCCAGCAGTTTGTCAGGCCAGGGACAGCCCCAGCATTTT.

As DNA, the CDR3 is TGCAGTGCCCCCGGCGATACGCAGTATTTT. As protein: CSAPGDTQYF. This chain uses TRBV20-1 with TRBJ2-3; D unclear. CDR1 and CDR2 (germline): DFQATT, SNEGSKA (reference sequence). Trimming cost V 6 bases and J 6 bases, with 7 bases left between them. The CDR3 sequence is 10 residues long.

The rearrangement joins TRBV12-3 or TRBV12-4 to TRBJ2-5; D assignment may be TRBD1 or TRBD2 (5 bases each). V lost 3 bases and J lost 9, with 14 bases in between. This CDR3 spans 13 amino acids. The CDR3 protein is CASSFGGSEAQYF. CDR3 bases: TGTGCCAGCAGTTTTGGGGGTTCGGAGGCCCAGTACTTC.

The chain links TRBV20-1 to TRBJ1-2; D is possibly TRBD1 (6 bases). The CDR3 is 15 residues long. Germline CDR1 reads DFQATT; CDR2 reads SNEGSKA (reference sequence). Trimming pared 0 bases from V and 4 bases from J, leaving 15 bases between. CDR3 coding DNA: TGCAGTGCTAGAGATCAGGGGTCGCTACTCTATGGCTACACCTTC. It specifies CSARDQGSLLYGYTF.

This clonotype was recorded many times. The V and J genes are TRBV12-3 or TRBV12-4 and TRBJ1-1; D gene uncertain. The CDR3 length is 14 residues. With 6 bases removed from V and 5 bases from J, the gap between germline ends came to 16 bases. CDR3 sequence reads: CASRSVQAWTEAFF. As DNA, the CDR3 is TGTGCCAGCAGGTCAGTTCAAGCGTGGACTGAAGCTTTCTTT.

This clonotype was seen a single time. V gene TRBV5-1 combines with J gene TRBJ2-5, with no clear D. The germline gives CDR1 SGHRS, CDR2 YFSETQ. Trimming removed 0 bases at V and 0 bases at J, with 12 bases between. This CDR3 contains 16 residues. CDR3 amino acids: CASSLAVAGYQETQYF. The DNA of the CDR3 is TGCGCCAGCAGCTTGGCGGTAGCCGGGTACCAAGAGACCCAGTACTTC.

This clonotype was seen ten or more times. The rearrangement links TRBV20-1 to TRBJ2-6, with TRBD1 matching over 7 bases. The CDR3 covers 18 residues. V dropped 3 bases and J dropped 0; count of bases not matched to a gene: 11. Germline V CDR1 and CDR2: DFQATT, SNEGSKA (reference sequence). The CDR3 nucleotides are TGCAGTGCTAGGCGTCCGGGACAGCAAAGCTCTGGGGCCAACGTCCTGACTTTC. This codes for CSARRPGQQSSGANVLTF.

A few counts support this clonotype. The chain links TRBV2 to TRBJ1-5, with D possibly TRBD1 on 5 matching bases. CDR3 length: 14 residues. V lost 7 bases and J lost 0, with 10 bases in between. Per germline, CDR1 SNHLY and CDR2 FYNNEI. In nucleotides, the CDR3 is TGTGCCAGCACCATTACAGGTAGCAATCAGCCCCAGCATTTT. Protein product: CASTITGSNQPQHF.